This T cell receptor (beta chain) was obtained from a study of T cell responses to AZD1222 COVID-19 vaccine. CDR3 size: 13 residues. CDR1 and CDR2 (germline): SNHLY, FYNNEI. The V gene end was trimmed by 8 bases and the J gene end by 4 bases; junction bases not matched to a gene: 6. As concerns this clone: The target antigen is unknown.

Study-level points and caveats: Baseline seropositivity characterized only six AZD1222 recipients. The span of vaccine-associated CD4 TCRs extended across spike, with dominance at 160-218 and 743-854.

Data came from immunoSEQ multiplex PCR; TCRdb stores just in-frame clones and leaves some out. The sample lists about 99,000 clones, approximately 86% occurring once. This chain links TRBV2 with TRBJ2-7; TRBD1 matches at 9 bases. This TCR was sampled from an adult who received the MenACWY meningococcal vaccine as a control. Source: peripheral blood, taken 28 days after the second dose of the MenACWY control vaccine. The DNA for the CDR3 is TGTGCCAGCTTACAGGGGGCTATATACGAGCAGTACTTC. This translates into CASLQGAIYEQYF.